What follows is one TCR beta chain and its context. Its antigen is unidentified. This sample stems from a study of blood T cells in healthy people across ages. The donors, all healthy, were Caucasians living in Russia, aged roughly 6 to 100. Donors each provided 8 to 10 milliliters of peripheral blood. A second PCR of 7 to 11 cycles used a sample-barcoded 5' primer and a J-beta primer mix. Every sample returned 2.5 million or more CDR3-containing paired-end reads. TCRdb re-called the 5' RACE reads with MiXCR, one entry per CDR3 protein. This table has about 640,000 distinct CDR3 sequences, 45% to 65% appearing once. Study-wide results and limits: Per million T cells, TCR beta diversity dropped about linearly as age rose.

The sequenced sample was blood. This TCR derives from a man in his sixties in good health.

CDR3 sequence: CATMSKGPYNEQFF. The DNA for the CDR3 is TGTGCCACCATGAGTAAGGGCCCCTACAATGAGCAGTTCTTC. The chain is built from TRBV24-1 and TRBJ2-1, with D unclear. Deletions cut 8 bases from V and 2 bases from J, with 12 bases between. Germline CDR1 is KGHDR and CDR2 is SFDVKD. The CDR3 has 14 residues.